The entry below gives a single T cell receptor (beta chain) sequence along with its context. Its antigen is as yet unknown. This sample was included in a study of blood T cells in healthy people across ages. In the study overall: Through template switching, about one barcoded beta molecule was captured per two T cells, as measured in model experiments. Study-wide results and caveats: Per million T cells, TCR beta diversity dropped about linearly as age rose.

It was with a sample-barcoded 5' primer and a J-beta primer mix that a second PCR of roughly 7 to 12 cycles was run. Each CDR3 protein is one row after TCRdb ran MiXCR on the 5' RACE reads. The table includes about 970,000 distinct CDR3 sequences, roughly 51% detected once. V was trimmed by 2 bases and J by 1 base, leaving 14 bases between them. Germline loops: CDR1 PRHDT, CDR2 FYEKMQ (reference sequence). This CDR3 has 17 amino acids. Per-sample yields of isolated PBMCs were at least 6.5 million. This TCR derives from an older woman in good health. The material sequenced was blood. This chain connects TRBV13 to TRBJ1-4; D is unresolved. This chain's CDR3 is CASSLLPKSGTNEKLFF. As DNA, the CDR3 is TGTGCCAGCAGCTTATTACCCAAGTCCGGAACTAATGAAAAACTGTTTTTT. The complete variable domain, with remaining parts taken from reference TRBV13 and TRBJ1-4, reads AAGVIQSPRHLIKEKRETATLKCYPIPRHDTVYWYQQGPGQDPQFLISFYEKMQSDKGSIPDRFSAQQFSDYHSELNMSSLELGDSALYFCASSLLPKSGTNEKLFFGSGTQLSVL.